These 7 T cell receptor beta chains were all obtained from the same sample, sequenced in a study of T cells after yellow fever vaccination. MiXCR, run by TCRdb on the 5' RACE reads, gives a single entry per CDR3 protein. This sample has 200,000 to 300,000 distinct CDR3 sequences; 6.9% occur once, and the top ten carry over 0.65%. This specimen was CD4+ T cells sorted from PBMCs, taken 15 days after the yellow fever booster vaccination. These receptor sequences come from a man aged 25-45 years who received the YFV17D yellow fever vaccine.

This clonotype was recorded a few times. This chain joins TRBV5-1 and TRBJ2-1; unclear D gene. This CDR3 is built from 13 residues. Trimming stripped 6 bases from V and 6 bases from J, with 13 bases between. Per the germline V gene, CDR1 is SGHRS and CDR2 is YFSETQ. The CDR3 nucleotides read TGCGCCAGCACCCGAAACTACGGCAATGAGCAGTTCTTC. This codes for CASTRNYGNEQFF.

This clonotype has at least ten counts. This sequence joins TRBV10-3 and TRBJ2-1; D possibly corresponds to TRBD2 (5 bases). Germline V CDR1 and CDR2: ENHRY, SYGVKD. The CDR3 runs to 13 residues. V lost 10 bases and J 10 bases, leaving 20 bases between the germline ends. CDR3 protein: CATTRAGGGEQFF. The CDR3, as DNA: TGTGCCACAACCCGGGCTGGAGGCGGAGAGCAGTTCTTC.

This clonotype was observed a few times. The V and J genes are TRBV12-5 and TRBJ2-3; D not resolved. The ends were cut back, 4 bases at V and 2 bases at J, with 4 bases in the middle. The length of the CDR3 is 12 residues. Germline V CDR1 and CDR2: LGHNT, FRNRAP. The CDR3 bases are TGTGCTAGTGGTTCCGCCACAGATACGCAGTATTTT. It yields the protein CASGSATDTQYF.

V usage is TRBV3-1 and J usage is TRBJ1-4, with D hard to call. This CDR3 is 14 amino acids long. V gave up 1 base and J gave up 3 bases, with 6 bases separating them. From germline, CDR1 is LGHDT and CDR2 YNNKEL (reference sequence). DNA for the CDR3: TGTGCCAGCAGCCAAGGACATGCTAATGAAAAACTGTTTTTT. Protein sequence: CASSQGHANEKLFF. The variable domain in full, with the rest retrieved from reference TRBV3-1 and TRBJ1-4, is DTAVSQTPKYLVTQMGNDKSIKCEQNLGHDTMYWYKQDSKKFLKIMFSYNNKELIINETVPNRFSPKSPDKAHLNLHINSLELGDSAVYFCASSQGHANEKLFFGSGTQLSVL.

This clonotype has ten or more counts. V gene TRBV4-3 combines with J gene TRBJ2-1; 7 bases line up with TRBD2. Germline V gives CDR1 LGHNA, CDR2 YSLEER. The V gene end was trimmed by 6 bases and the J gene end by 6 bases; junction bases not matched to a gene: 2. The CDR3 contains 12 residues. The DNA of the CDR3 is TGCGCCAGCAGAGGCGGGAGCAATGAGCAGTTCTTC. It is translated as CASRGGSNEQFF.

The chain carries TRBV29-1 and TRBJ2-3; 8 bases map to TRBD2. In germline, CDR1 is SQVTM, CDR2 ANQGSEA. This CDR3 contains 12 residues. The ends lost 7 bases at V and 3 bases at J; junction bases unmatched: 3. The CDR3 DNA reads as TGCAGCGGCGGACTAGCAACAGATACGCAGTATTTT. Residues: CSGGLATDTQYF.

This clonotype occurred a few times. The chain joins TRBV5-1 to TRBJ2-1, with 9 bases lining up with TRBD1. The germline V gene encodes CDR1 SGHRS and CDR2 YFSETQ. V was pared by 1 base and J by 8 bases, with 4 bases of the junction left unmatched. The CDR3 contains 14 residues. The CDR3 spells CASSLNRGRDEQFF. As DNA, the CDR3 is TGCGCCAGCAGCTTGAACAGGGGGCGCGATGAGCAGTTCTTC.